The 19 T cell receptor beta chains below all came from one sample that was sequenced in a study of T cell changes during pregnancy in multiple sclerosis. Generated by immunoSEQ multiplex PCR, the TCRdb table keeps only in-frame clones and is missing some. The sample lists about 130,000 clones, around 95% occurring once. Specimen: peripheral blood, collected after pregnancy. The receptor set was obtained from a female donor with multiple sclerosis, enrolled in a pregnancy study.

J is TRBJ2-7 and V is TRBV7-2, with 9 positions matching TRBD2. V was pared by 1 base and J by 1 base, with 2 bases of the junction left unmatched. From germline, CDR1 is SGHTA and CDR2 FQGNSA. The CDR3 totals 15 residues. The CDR3 spells CASSLEGLASYEQYF. DNA of the CDR3: TGTGCCAGCAGCTTAGAGGGACTAGCTTCCTACGAGCAGTACTTC.

The chain has TRBV19 and TRBJ1-5, with D uncertain. Germline CDR1 is LNHDA and CDR2 is SQIVND (reference sequence). V gave up 6 bases and J gave up 4 bases, with 13 bases separating them. This CDR3 has 14 residues. CDR3 loop: CASRAREGNQPQHF. As DNA, the CDR3 is TGTGCCAGTAGGGCCCGGGAGGGTAATCAGCCCCAGCATTTT. Based on the CDR3 plus reference TRBV19 and TRBJ1-5, the full variable domain is DGGITQSPKYLFRKEGQNVTLSCEQNLNHDAMYWYRQDPGQGLRLIYYSQIVNDFQKGDIAEGYSVSREKKESFPLTVTSAQKNPTAFYLCASRAREGNQPQHFGDGTRLSIL.

The genes are TRBV10-3 and TRBJ2-7; D unclear. The ends were cut back, 6 bases at V and 0 bases at J, with 6 bases in the middle. Germline CDR1 is ENHRY and CDR2 is SYGVKD. The CDR3 sequence is 12 residues long. The CDR3 is CAIRGNSYEQYF. CDR3 DNA sequence: TGTGCCATCAGGGGCAACTCCTACGAGCAGTACTTC.

This sequence joins TRBV19 and TRBJ1-1, with D maybe TRBD1 (5 bases). Trimming cost V 8 bases and J 0 bases, with 13 bases left between them. Germline V gene lookup returns CDR1 LNHDA and CDR2 SQIVND (reference sequence). The CDR3 consists of 14 residues. The chain's CDR3 is CASPRARVNTEAFF. For the CDR3, the DNA is TGTGCCAGTCCCAGGGCCAGGGTGAACACTGAAGCTTTCTTT.

The chain uses TRBV9 and TRBJ2-1; TRBD2 aligns across 7 bases. With V trimmed by 4 bases and J by 6 bases, 13 bases remained unmatched. The CDR3 is 16 amino acids. Germline loops: CDR1 SGDLS, CDR2 YYNGEE. CDR3 amino acids: CASSFTIRGGSNEQFF. CDR3 in DNA: TGTGCCAGCAGCTTCACCATCCGTGGCGGGAGCAATGAGCAGTTCTTC.

The chain couples TRBV5-5 to TRBJ1-4; D is unresolved. This CDR3 comprises 15 residues. CDR1 SGHKS and CDR2 YYEKEE come from the germline V gene (reference sequence). The ends were cut back, 0 bases at V and 0 bases at J, with 6 bases in the middle. CDR3 sequence reads: CASSLVVATNEKLFF. The DNA of the CDR3 is TGTGCCAGCAGCTTGGTAGTTGCAACTAATGAAAAACTGTTTTTT.

The chain carries TRBV5-1 and TRBJ2-7, with 8 bases aligning to TRBD1. This CDR3 is 15 amino acids long. J lost 2 bases, V lost 0 bases, and 4 bases had no gene match. CDR1 and CDR2 (germline): SGHRS, YFSETQ. CDR3 protein: CASSLGTGSPYEQYF. The CDR3 DNA is TGCGCCAGCAGCTTGGGGACAGGGTCTCCCTACGAGCAGTACTTC.

The chain has TRBV5-1 and TRBJ2-4, with TRBD2 matching over 8 bases. From germline, CDR1 is SGHRS and CDR2 YFSETQ. The CDR3 runs 17 residues. V dropped 0 bases and J dropped 1; count of bases not matched to a gene: 6. CDR3 sequence reads: CASSLGQREFAKNIQYF. In nucleotides, the CDR3 is TGCGCCAGCAGCTTGGGTCAGCGGGAGTTTGCCAAAAACATTCAGTACTTC.

This clone has a single count. The chain joins TRBV13 to TRBJ2-7; 9 bases agree with TRBD1. This CDR3 region has 15 residues. From germline, CDR1 is PRHDT and CDR2 FYEKMQ (reference sequence). The ends lost 8 bases at V and 0 bases at J; junction bases unmatched: 8. For the CDR3, the DNA is TGTGCCAGCTGCAAAAGGGGACAGGGCTCCTACGAGCAGTACTTC. It translates to CASCKRGQGSYEQYF.

The rearrangement joins TRBV15 to TRBJ2-1; 11 nucleotides match TRBD2. With V trimmed by 8 bases and J by 6 bases, 6 bases remained unmatched. This CDR3 comprises 14 residues. Germline-derived CDR1 and CDR2 are LNHNV and YYDKDF (reference sequence). The CDR3 DNA reads TGTGCCACCCGTCCGGGACTAGCGGCCAATGAGCAGTTCTTC. It is translated as CATRPGLAANEQFF.

The chain has TRBV4-2 and TRBJ1-2, with D possibly being TRBD1 (5 bases). V was cut by 4 bases and J by 4 bases, with 16 bases left in between. Germline-derived CDR1 and CDR2 are LGHNA and YNFKEQ. This CDR3 spans 15 amino acids. CDR3 in DNA: TGTGCCAGCAGCCCTCTCTCGGGGGTTGCCTATGGCTACACCTTC. Translating it yields CASSPLSGVAYGYTF.

The chain joins TRBV28 to TRBJ2-3, with a tentative D call TRBD2 (5 bases). Germline V gene lookup returns CDR1 MDHEN and CDR2 SYDVKM. The CDR3 consists of 16 residues. The V end was cut by 6 bases, the J end by 2 bases, with 18 bases between. The CDR3 DNA sequence: TGTGCCAGCAGCACTCCCACCCCGGGAACCACAGATACGCAGTATTTT. Protein product: CASSTPTPGTTDTQYF.

V is TRBV18 and J is TRBJ2-7; TRBD1 aligns across 8 bases. The ends lost 10 bases at V and 3 bases at J; junction bases unmatched: 8. Germline lookup yields CDR1 KGHSH and CDR2 LQKENI. The CDR3 loop spans 13 amino acids. As DNA, the CDR3 is TGTGCCACCAAGCTAGGGACAGGCTACGAGCAGTACTTC. Encoded protein: CATKLGTGYEQYF.

CDR3 in amino acids: CASSRNTGTGGTEAFF. DNA for the CDR3: TGTGCCAGCAGCAGGAATACCGGGACAGGGGGCACTGAAGCTTTCTTT. The V gene is TRBV6-6, the J gene TRBJ1-1, with 11 bases identical to TRBD1. Trimming took 6 bases from V and 4 from J; bases not matched to a gene: 10. CDR1 is MNHNY and CDR2 is SVGAGI in the germline V gene (reference sequence). The CDR3 consists of 16 residues.

The chain has TRBV10-3 and TRBJ1-3; 8 bases line up with TRBD1. The J segment lost 1 base and the V segment lost 0 bases, leaving 5 bases of the junction unmatched. The CDR3 is made up of 17 amino acids. From germline, CDR1 is ENHRY and CDR2 SYGVKD. CDR3 loop: CAISESRQGISGNTIYF. CDR3 DNA sequence: TGTGCCATCAGTGAGTCCAGACAGGGGATTTCTGGAAACACCATATATTTT.

The chain links TRBV19 to TRBJ2-5; a possible D gene is TRBD1 (5 bases). V was clipped by 5 bases and J by 4 bases, with 11 bases between them. CDR3 length: 13 residues. The germline gives CDR1 LNHDA, CDR2 SQIVND (reference sequence). The CDR3 DNA sequence: TGTGCCAGTAGTCCTGGAAGGGGAGAGACCCAGTACTTC. Translation: CASSPGRGETQYF.

With regard to this clone: Relative to the germline gene, one junction end is altered; a read error may explain this. The chain employs TRBV5-1 and TRBJ2-3; no clear D gene. Germline values: CDR1 SGHRS, CDR2 YFSETQ. CDR3 length equals 16 residues. The CDR3 DNA reads as TGCGCCAGCAGTTTGGGCCCCCCGCACTCACGCGATACGCAGTATTTT. Protein sequence: CASSLGPPHSRDTQYF.

V and J are TRBV7-2 and TRBJ2-7, with 7 positions matching TRBD2. CDR1 and CDR2 from the germline V gene are SGHTA and FQGNSA. This CDR3 is 17 amino acids long. V lost 4 bases to trimming and J lost 0 bases; unmatched junction nucleotides: 12. DNA for the CDR3: TGTGCCAGCAGCTCCCTGACTAGCACCCTCCACTCCTACGAGCAGTACTTC. It specifies CASSSLTSTLHSYEQYF.

The chain couples TRBV19 to TRBJ1-4; TRBD1 is a possible D gene (6 bases). V was shortened by 4 bases and J by 7 bases, with 19 bases between the two germline ends. The germline CDR1 and CDR2 sequences are LNHDA and SQIVND (reference sequence). The CDR3 loop spans 16 amino acids. This chain's CDR3 is CASSRDKLPRSEKLFF. The CDR3, as DNA: TGTGCCAGTAGTAGGGACAAACTACCCCGGTCTGAAAAACTGTTTTTT.